This TCR beta chain derives from a study of blood T cell repertoires in COVID-19. Study-wide context: From T cells, B-cell-depleted T cells, or PBMCs came the material, which was cDNA or gDNA.

Measured with immunoSEQ multiplex PCR; TCRdb has only the in-frame clones, and not every one. The sample records 300,000 or so clones, 90% being singletons. This CDR3 is 15 amino acids long. Germline lookup yields CDR1 LGHDT and CDR2 YNNKEL (reference sequence). V dropped 4 bases and J dropped 5; count of bases not matched to a gene: 6. V is TRBV3-1 (or the pseudogene TRBV3-2) and J is TRBJ1-4; TRBD1 matches 8 bases. The TCR sequence derives from a woman in her 30s with COVID-19, enrolled during active disease. Source material: peripheral blood. In DNA form, the CDR3 reads TGTGCCAGCAGCCCTCGGGACAGGTCGAATGAAAAACTGTTTTTT. Translation gives CASSPRDRSNEKLFF.